This TCR beta chain was identified during a study of Graves' ophthalmopathy and Graves' hyperthyroidism. Researchers took RNA transcripts and amplified TCR beta CDR3 regions from them. An initial RT-PCR round employing HTBI primers preceded a second-round multiplex PCR. TCRdb independently ran MiXCR on the multiplex PCR reads; one entry per CDR3 protein. Altogether over 650,000 distinct CDR3 sequences are present, over 40% being singletons, with the ten largest covering around 3.3%. Germline lookup yields CDR1 KGHDR and CDR2 SFDVKD. This CDR3 contains 16 residues. V was clipped by 4 bases and J by 0 bases, with 11 bases between them.

Specimen: peripheral blood. This receptor was obtained from an adult man with Graves' ophthalmopathy. The gene calls are TRBV24-1 and TRBJ2-2, with TRBD1 as a possible D gene (6 bases). The CDR3 bases are TGTGCCACCAGTGACGACAGGTTTGCGAACACCGGGGAGCTGTTTTTT. Its translation: CATSDDRFANTGELFF.